Listed below are T cell receptor beta chains from one sample, sequenced in a study of cytomegalovirus exposure and HLA in healthy donors. Assay: immunoSEQ multiplex PCR; the TCRdb copy retains only in-frame clones and omits some. The sample includes under 90,000 clones, less than 85% of them seen just once. Material for sequencing was PBMCs. The receptors shown here come from a woman aged 45 to 65 in good health and CMV-seropositive. Each CDR3 is given with its conserved first and last residue. Each record gives: CDR3 DNA, CDR3 protein, clone size, V gene, J gene, D gene. The D gene is left open where the match is weak. Clone sizes are given selectively: once, few, many, or a class where the clone is expanded.

cdr3_nt: TGTGCCAGCAGCTTTGACAGGGTTTGGTCTTTCTTT
cdr3_aa: CASSFDRVWSFF
clone_size: few
v_call: TRBV7-9
j_call: TRBJ1-1
d_call: TRBD1

cdr3_nt: TGTGCCTGGAGTGTCCGGCAGGGCTACGAGCAGTACTTC
cdr3_aa: CAWSVRQGYEQYF
clone_size: NA
v_call: TRBV30
j_call: TRBJ2-7
d_call: NA

cdr3_nt: TGTGCCATCAGTGCCGGGACAGGGGGTTCCGAGCAGTACTTC
cdr3_aa: CAISAGTGGSEQYF
clone_size: few
v_call: TRBV10-3
j_call: TRBJ2-7
d_call: TRBD1

cdr3_nt: TGTGCCAGCAGCCCCCGAGAGACAGGGCGAGCTTTCTTT
cdr3_aa: CASSPRETGRAFF
clone_size: NA
v_call: TRBV14
j_call: TRBJ1-1
d_call: TRBD1

cdr3_nt: TGCGCCAGCAGCCAAGGGGGCCTCCGCGGGAGCGAGCAGTACTTC
cdr3_aa: CASSQGGLRGSEQYF
clone_size: NA
v_call: TRBV4-1
j_call: TRBJ2-7
d_call: TRBD2

cdr3_nt: TGTGCCAGCAGCCTAACAGGGGTAAACACTGAAGCTTTCTTT
cdr3_aa: CASSLTGVNTEAFF
clone_size: once
v_call: TRBV11-2
j_call: TRBJ1-1
d_call: TRBD1

cdr3_nt: TGTGCCAGCAGCTTACTTGTATCTAGCACAGATACGCAGTATTTT
cdr3_aa: CASSLLVSSTDTQYF
clone_size: NA
v_call: TRBV7-8
j_call: TRBJ2-3
d_call: NA

cdr3_nt: TGTGCCAGTAGTACGACAGGGGGCAGGATGGAAGCTTTCTTT
cdr3_aa: CASSTTGGRMEAFF
clone_size: NA
v_call: TRBV19
j_call: TRBJ1-1
d_call: TRBD1

cdr3_nt: TGTGCCAGCAGCTTGGGACAGGGGTGGAACTATTATGGCTACACCTTC
cdr3_aa: CASSLGQGWNYYGYTF
clone_size: NA
v_call: TRBV7-9
j_call: TRBJ1-2
d_call: TRBD1

cdr3_nt: TGTGCCAGCAGCTTAGGAGGGACTAGCGGACTGATCTACAATGAGCAGTTCTTC
cdr3_aa: CASSLGGTSGLIYNEQFF
clone_size: NA
v_call: TRBV11-3
j_call: TRBJ2-1
d_call: TRBD2

cdr3_nt: TGTGCCAGCAGTTTACTAGGGGCCCAAGAGACCCAGTACTTC
cdr3_aa: CASSLLGAQETQYF
clone_size: few
v_call: TRBV27
j_call: TRBJ2-5
d_call: NA

cdr3_nt: TGTGCCATCAGTGGGACAGGGACTGATCAGCCCCAGCATTTT
cdr3_aa: CAISGTGTDQPQHF
clone_size: NA
v_call: TRBV10-3
j_call: TRBJ1-5
d_call: TRBD1

cdr3_nt: TGTGCCAGCAGAGTAGGACAGTTGGACACTGAAGCTTTCTTT
cdr3_aa: CASRVGQLDTEAFF
clone_size: NA
v_call: TRBV6-6
j_call: TRBJ1-1
d_call: NA

cdr3_nt: TGTGCCAGCAGACCGACAGGTGACAATCAGCCCCAGCATTTT
cdr3_aa: CASRPTGDNQPQHF
clone_size: NA
v_call: TRBV6-5
j_call: TRBJ1-5
d_call: NA

cdr3_nt: TGTGCCAGCAGCTCCCGGGACAGAGACTACGAGCAGTACTTC
cdr3_aa: CASSSRDRDYEQYF
clone_size: NA
v_call: TRBV13
j_call: TRBJ2-7
d_call: TRBD1

cdr3_nt: TGTGCCAGCAGTGACCGGGGGGGACTAGGGGAGCAGTTCTTC
cdr3_aa: CASSDRGGLGEQFF
clone_size: NA
v_call: TRBV2
j_call: TRBJ2-1
d_call: TRBD2

cdr3_nt: TGTGCCACCGGGACAGGGGAGCAGCCCCAGCATTTT
cdr3_aa: CATGTGEQPQHF
clone_size: NA
v_call: TRBV10-3
j_call: TRBJ1-5
d_call: TRBD1

cdr3_nt: TGCGCCAGCAGCAAGGGACATGGCCCGACCGACGAGCAGTACTTC
cdr3_aa: CASSKGHGPTDEQYF
clone_size: NA
v_call: TRBV5-1
j_call: TRBJ2-7
d_call: NA

cdr3_nt: TGTGCCAGCAGCTTAATAAGCGACCAAAAGCAGTTCTTC
cdr3_aa: CASSLISDQKQFF
clone_size: NA
v_call: TRBV11-3
j_call: TRBJ2-1
d_call: NA

cdr3_nt: TGTGCCAGCAGCTTACAGGACACCGGGGAGCTGTTTTTT
cdr3_aa: CASSLQDTGELFF
clone_size: NA
v_call: TRBV11-3
j_call: TRBJ2-2
d_call: NA

cdr3_nt: TGTGCCAGCAGCTTAGGTCCGGGGTTAACTGGAAACACCATATATTTT
cdr3_aa: CASSLGPGLTGNTIYF
clone_size: NA
v_call: TRBV11-2
j_call: TRBJ1-3
d_call: NA

cdr3_nt: TGTGCCAGCACCAAAGGGAGGAGCACAGATACGCAGTATTTT
cdr3_aa: CASTKGRSTDTQYF
clone_size: NA
v_call: TRBV7-2
j_call: TRBJ2-3
d_call: NA

cdr3_nt: TGTGCCAGCTCACCGGGACAGGGGGCTCTCTACGAGCAGTACTTC
cdr3_aa: CASSPGQGALYEQYF
clone_size: NA
v_call: TRBV18
j_call: TRBJ2-7
d_call: TRBD1

cdr3_nt: TGCGCCAGCAGTTCGACCGGGGGGGGGACTGAAGCTTTCTTT
cdr3_aa: CASSSTGGGTEAFF
clone_size: NA
v_call: TRBV10-2
j_call: TRBJ1-1
d_call: NA

cdr3_nt: TGTGAGGAGGGGCCGGCATACGAGCAGTACTTC
cdr3_aa: CEEGPAYEQYF
clone_size: NA
v_call: TRBV10-3
j_call: TRBJ2-7
d_call: NA

cdr3_nt: TGTGCCAGCAGCCTCCGGACTAGCGGGAGGTCGGATACGCAGTATTTT
cdr3_aa: CASSLRTSGRSDTQYF
clone_size: NA
v_call: TRBV14
j_call: TRBJ2-3
d_call: TRBD2

cdr3_nt: TGCGCCAGCAGCGCGGGACAGGACTATAATTCACCCCTCCACTTT
cdr3_aa: CASSAGQDYNSPLHF
clone_size: once
v_call: TRBV5-1
j_call: TRBJ1-6
d_call: TRBD1

cdr3_nt: TGTGCCAGCAGCTTGGGACAGGCAAACTATGGCTACACCTTC
cdr3_aa: CASSLGQANYGYTF
clone_size: NA
v_call: TRBV7-2
j_call: TRBJ1-2
d_call: TRBD1

cdr3_nt: TGTGCCAGCAGCTTTCTCACACTAGCGGGACTGAATGAGCAGTTCTTC
cdr3_aa: CASSFLTLAGLNEQFF
clone_size: few
v_call: TRBV5-4
j_call: TRBJ2-1
d_call: TRBD2

cdr3_nt: TGTGCCTGGAGTGGACAGGGAGCCAATGAGCAGTTCTTC
cdr3_aa: CAWSGQGANEQFF
clone_size: once
v_call: TRBV30
j_call: TRBJ2-1
d_call: TRBD1

cdr3_nt: TGTGCCAGCAGGTTGGGGGGGATGAACACTGAAGCTTTCTTT
cdr3_aa: CASRLGGMNTEAFF
clone_size: NA
v_call: TRBV7-2
j_call: TRBJ1-1
d_call: NA